The following is a T cell receptor beta chain sequence with its context. The antigen remains unidentified. The data belong to a study of beta chain features in type 1 diabetes. Background on the study: Healthy donors resembled patients in age, gender and cell yields.

Each population that was sorted was more than 95% pure. Sequenced material consisted of expressed TCRB transcripts (all of the isolated RNA was reverse transcribed). TCRdb keeps only in-frame clones here, not all; method: immunoSEQ multiplex PCR. This table has roughly 450,000 clones, approximately 13% appearing once. V lost 4 bases, J lost 4 bases, and 9 bases lay in between. The CDR3 consists of 14 residues. The germline V gene encodes CDR1 SGHRS and CDR2 YFSETQ. Findings and limits, study-wide: The study left unresolved whether HLA type influences TCRB rearrangement. Diminished insertions and augmented deletions at VDJ junctions characterized type 1 diabetes patients.

The chain couples TRBV5-1 to TRBJ1-6; D remains unclear. Sequenced material: naive CD4+ T cells from blood. This receptor was obtained from a man under 40 in good health. The CDR3 protein is CASSQTVYNSPLHF. DNA for the CDR3: TGCGCCAGCAGCCAAACAGTTTATAATTCACCCCTCCACTTT.